This T cell receptor beta chain derives from a study of cytomegalovirus exposure and HLA in healthy donors. Method: immunoSEQ multiplex PCR; TCRdb's copy keeps in-frame clones and lacks some. Here the sample spans 130,000 or so clones, roughly nine tenths being singletons. The CDR3 is 13 residues long. The V segment lost 5 bases and the J segment 7 bases; nucleotides outside the gene matches: 3. CDR1 MNHEY and CDR2 SVGAGI come from the germline V gene. The origin of this receptor is a man aged 30 to 45 in good health and CMV-seronegative. The chain uses TRBV6-5 and TRBJ1-5; 9 bases fit TRBD1. The sequenced sample was PBMCs. The CDR3, as DNA: TGTGCCAGCAGTCGGACAGGGGAACAGCCCCAGCATTTT. This translates into CASSRTGEQPQHF.